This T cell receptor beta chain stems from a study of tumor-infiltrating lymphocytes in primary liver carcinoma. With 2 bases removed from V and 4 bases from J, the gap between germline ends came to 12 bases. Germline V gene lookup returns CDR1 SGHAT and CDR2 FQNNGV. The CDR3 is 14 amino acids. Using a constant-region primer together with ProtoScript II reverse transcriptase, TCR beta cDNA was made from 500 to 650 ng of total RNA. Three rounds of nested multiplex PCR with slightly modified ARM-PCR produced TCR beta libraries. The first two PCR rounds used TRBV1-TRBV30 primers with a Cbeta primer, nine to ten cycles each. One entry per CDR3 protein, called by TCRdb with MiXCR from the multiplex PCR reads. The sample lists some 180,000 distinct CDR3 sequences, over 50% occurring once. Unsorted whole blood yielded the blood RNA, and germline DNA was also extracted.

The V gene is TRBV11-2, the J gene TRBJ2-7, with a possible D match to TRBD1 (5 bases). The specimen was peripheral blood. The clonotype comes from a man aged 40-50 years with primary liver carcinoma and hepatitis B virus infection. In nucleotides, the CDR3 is TGTGCCAGCAGCTTAAGTGACAGAGCATACGAGCAGTACTTC. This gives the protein CASSLSDRAYEQYF.